Included here is one T cell receptor (beta chain) sequence, with context. Its target is not known. The entry originates in a study of cytomegalovirus exposure and HLA in healthy donors. Study-wide context: The 120 or so validation repertoires were produced on the same platform as the 670 or so repertoires of the first cohort. This was reported in a later analysis.

Generated by immunoSEQ multiplex PCR, the TCRdb table keeps only in-frame clones and is missing some. Among 130,000 to 150,000 clones listed, approximately 92% were seen once. Broader study findings: Specific recognition of CMV antigens was confirmed in vitro for a few chains (all CMV-associated). The study flagged about 150 TCR beta chains as cytomegalovirus-associated. The tendency of first-cohort TCR clusters to co-occur in the 120 or so validation repertoires emerged from a later analysis.

Per the germline V gene, CDR1 is SGHTA and CDR2 is FQGNSA. J was trimmed by 2 bases and V by 6 bases; bases with no gene match: 7. CDR3 length: 16 residues. The sequence came from a woman under 30 in good health and CMV-seropositive. The sequenced sample consisted of PBMCs. V is TRBV7-2 and J is TRBJ2-7; 13 bases align to TRBD2. The CDR3 bases are TGTGCCAGCAGACTAGCGGGGGGGCCAGGCCCCTACGAGCAGTACTTC. Protein sequence: CASRLAGGPGPYEQYF.